This T cell receptor beta chain was obtained from a study of cytomegalovirus exposure and HLA in healthy donors. Study-level information: Approximately 190 million T cells yielded 100 million or so unique TCR beta sequences, as an earlier analysis found. Regarding the study as a whole: A link between a missense DCLRE1C variant and TCR beta V- and J-gene trimming emerged from a later analysis. An analysis was carried out at a later point. It showed that HLA-associated TCR beta chains were more clonally expanded than equally common non-associated chains. A prior analysis recorded that most TCR beta V segments were productive about 90% or about 30% of the time.

The PCR was carried out with 60 Vbeta primers and 13 Jbeta primers. TCRdb's table, derived via immunoSEQ multiplex PCR, lists solely in-frame clones and lacks some. There are about 130,000 clones in the sample; 83% occur only once, and over 3% lies in the top ten. Note on this clone: As yet, its antigen is unknown.

The TCR comes from a woman in her thirties or forties in good health and CMV-seropositive. Sequencing was done on a sample of PBMCs.

The CDR3 spells CASSVEGVGQETQYF. The CDR3 region has the DNA TGTGCCAGCAGTGTCGAGGGGGTAGGCCAAGAGACCCAGTACTTC. The gene calls are TRBV6-1 and TRBJ2-5; perhaps TRBD1 as D (6 bases). This CDR3 spans 15 amino acids. Germline V gene lookup returns CDR1 MNHNS and CDR2 SASEGT. Trimming pared 4 bases from V and 1 base from J, leaving 13 bases between.